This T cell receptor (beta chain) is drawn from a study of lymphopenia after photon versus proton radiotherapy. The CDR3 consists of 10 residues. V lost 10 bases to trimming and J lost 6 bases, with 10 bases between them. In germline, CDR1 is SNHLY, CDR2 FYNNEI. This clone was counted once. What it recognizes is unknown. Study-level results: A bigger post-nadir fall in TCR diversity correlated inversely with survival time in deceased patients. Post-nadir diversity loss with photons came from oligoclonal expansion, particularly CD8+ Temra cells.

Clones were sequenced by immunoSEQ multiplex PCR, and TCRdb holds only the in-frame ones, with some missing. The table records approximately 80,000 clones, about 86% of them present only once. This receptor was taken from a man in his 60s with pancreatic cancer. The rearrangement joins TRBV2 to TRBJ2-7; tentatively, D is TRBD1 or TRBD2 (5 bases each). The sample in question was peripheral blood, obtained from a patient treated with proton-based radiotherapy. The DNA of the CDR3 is TGTGCCACGAAGAGGGGCGAGCAGTACTTC. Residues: CATKRGEQYF.